Listed below are T cell receptor beta chains from one sample, sequenced in a study of T cell responses to AZD1222 COVID-19 vaccine. Sequencing used immunoSEQ multiplex PCR; TCRdb keeps in-frame clones, though not all of them. The sample lists more than 150,000 clones; around 90% were seen once. The input for sequencing was peripheral blood, taken 28 days after the second AZD1222 dose. These TCRs come from an adult who received the AZD1222 COVID-19 vaccine. CDR3s include the opening cysteine and the closing phenylalanine or tryptophan. A D gene is named only where the DNA matches it firmly. The size field is filled for only some rows; it gives once, few, many or a size class.

TGTGCCAGCAGTAACGCTTGGGCGGGGCGGGAGAAAAGGAACGAGCAGTACTTC | CASSNAWAGREKRNEQYF | TRBV28 | TRBD2 | - | TRBJ2-7
TGTGCCAGTAGGGGGACAGGAGACAACAATGAGCAGTTCTTC | CASRGTGDNNEQFF | TRBV19 | TRBD1 | - | TRBJ2-1
TGTGCCAGCACCCAGACAGGACCCCGTGCTTTCTTT | CASTQTGPRAFF | TRBV28 | - | few | TRBJ1-1
TGTGCCAGCAGCGACTCGTCAGCGCTAACAAACTACGAGCAGTACTTC | CASSDSSALTNYEQYF | TRBV28 | - | - | TRBJ2-7
TGTGCCTGGATTATCGCCGGGACAGTGACTGAAGCTTTCTTT | CAWIIAGTVTEAFF | TRBV30 | TRBD1 | - | TRBJ1-1
TGTGCCATCAGTGAGTCAGCGGACGGCAATCAGCCCCAGCATTTT | CAISESADGNQPQHF | TRBV10-3 | - | - | TRBJ1-5
TGTGCCAGCAGTTTCCAGAGCTATGGCTACACCTTC | CASSFQSYGYTF | TRBV12-3/TRBV12-4 | - | - | TRBJ1-2
TGTGCCAGCAGCGTGGGAGATCAGCCCCCTTCCTACGAGCAGTACTTC | CASSVGDQPPSYEQYF | TRBV9 | - | - | TRBJ2-7
TGTGCCAGTGCGCAGGATCGATCCAACTATGGCTACACCTTC | CASAQDRSNYGYTF | TRBV7-3 | - | - | TRBJ1-2
TGTGCCACCGAAGCGGCAAAAAATCAGCCCCAGCATTTT | CATEAAKNQPQHF | TRBV19 | - | - | TRBJ1-5
TGTGCCAGCAGTTATCACTTTGGGGACGAAAACACTGAAGCTTTCTTT | CASSYHFGDENTEAFF | TRBV6-5 | - | - | TRBJ1-1
TGTGCCAGCAGCCAAGCCCATATGGGGGCACGCTATGGCTACACCTTC | CASSQAHMGARYGYTF | TRBV3-1/TRBV3-2 | - | - | TRBJ1-2
TGTGCCAGTACCCCCGACCGCGGCGACGGGGAGCTGTTTTTT | CASTPDRGDGELFF | TRBV19 | - | - | TRBJ2-2
TGTGCCAGCAGCCAAGATCTCAATCAGCCCCAGCATTTT | CASSQDLNQPQHF | TRBV3-1/TRBV3-2 | - | - | TRBJ1-5
TGTGCCAGCAGCCCCCAGGCAGGGCCCCAAGAGACCCAGTACTTC | CASSPQAGPQETQYF | TRBV7-3 | - | - | TRBJ2-5
TGTGCCAGCAGTTTAAGAACCGTTTCGGATTCACCCCTCCACTTT | CASSLRTVSDSPLHF | TRBV27 | - | - | TRBJ1-6
TGTGCCAGCAGCCCGGGGGGTAGCCAGGGGCAGTACTTC | CASSPGGSQGQYF | TRBV5-6 | - | once | TRBJ2-4
TGTGCCAGCAGCTTAGGGACAGGCTACTACGAGCAGTACTTC | CASSLGTGYYEQYF | TRBV7-2 | TRBD1 | few | TRBJ2-7
TGTGCCAGCTCATTGATTAGCGGGATCACAGATACGCAGTATTTT | CASSLISGITDTQYF | TRBV18 | TRBD2 | - | TRBJ2-3
TGTGCCAGCAGCTTTACAGAGAACACTGAAGCTTTCTTT | CASSFTENTEAFF | TRBV7-2 | - | once | TRBJ1-1
TGTGCCAGCAGCAACGGGTGGAACACCGGGGAGCTGTTTTTT | CASSNGWNTGELFF | TRBV3-1/TRBV3-2 | - | - | TRBJ2-2
TGCGCCAGCAGCCGGGCCCTCCGAGCGGGCAATGAGCAGTTCTTC | CASSRALRAGNEQFF | TRBV5-1 | - | - | TRBJ2-1
TGTGCCAGCAGCTTACGGATCGGGGCTAATGAAAAACTGTTTTTT | CASSLRIGANEKLFF | TRBV13 | - | - | TRBJ1-4
TGCGCCAGCAGCTTGGACAGGGGGAGTGAGCAGTTCTTC | CASSLDRGSEQFF | TRBV5-1 | TRBD1 | - | TRBJ2-1
TGTGCCAGCAGCGCACAGGGGGAGAATGAAAAACTGTTTTTT | CASSAQGENEKLFF | TRBV9 | TRBD1 | - | TRBJ1-4
TGTGCCAGCAGTCCTGGACCGAGTTGGGGTCCCGGGGAGCTGTTTTTT | CASSPGPSWGPGELFF | TRBV27 | - | - | TRBJ2-2
TGTGCCAGCAGTGAAGTGAAGTACAGGGAGCAGTACTTC | CASSEVKYREQYF | TRBV6-1 | - | - | TRBJ2-7
TGCGCCAGCAGCCAAATTCCGAGCCGGAACACTGAAGCTTTCTTT | CASSQIPSRNTEAFF | TRBV4-1 | - | - | TRBJ1-1
TGTGCCAGCTCACCATCGGACAGGGAGGGACAGCCCCAGCATTTT | CASSPSDREGQPQHF | TRBV18 | TRBD1 | - | TRBJ1-5